Included here is one T cell receptor beta chain sequence, with context. Its target is unknown. V dropped 4 bases and J dropped 10 bases, with 16 bases sitting between them. The CDR3 covers 13 residues. The germline V gene has CDR1 SEHNR and CDR2 FQNEAQ (reference sequence). These data are taken from a study of T cells in Graves' hyperthyroidism and ophthalmopathy. The hyperthyroidism patients had all been newly diagnosed, and their disease duration was under 2 months. Their ages ranged from 18 to 65 years. From RNA transcripts, TCR beta CDR3 regions were amplified. HTBI primers were used for first-round RT-PCR of the TCR CDR3. A single record per CDR3 protein comes from TCRdb applying MiXCR to the multiplex PCR reads. This table has 300,000 to 350,000 distinct CDR3 sequences, approximately 13% appearing once. Study results and limitations: Ophthalmopathy was identified by the model a median around 5.9 months ahead of onset. Clonotypes that were expanded in thyroid above 0.001 mostly appeared in blood too.

The material sequenced was blood. This TCR came from a woman between 25 and 40 years old with Graves' hyperthyroidism. The chain uses TRBV7-9 and TRBJ2-5; D might be TRBD1 (7 bases). The CDR3, as DNA: TGTGCCAGCAGCTCCAACAGGGGAGGAGGCCAGTACTTC. It yields the protein CASSSNRGGGQYF.